The next 17 T cell receptor beta chains were all read from a single sample in a study of CD8 T cells in ankylosing spondylitis. General study results and limits: A motif in TCR beta, a set of several highly homologous variants, appeared characteristic of ankylosing spondylitis blood.

Antigen specificity for these receptors is unknown. TCRdb re-derived calls from the 5' RACE reads in MiXCR, one entry per CDR3 protein. The table has roughly 700,000 distinct CDR3 sequences, about 20% seen once. The source material was blood, either unsorted or a sorted T cell fraction (not recorded which). These TCRs come from a male donor with ankylosing spondylitis.

The chain employs TRBV5-1 and TRBJ1-1; 8 bases fit TRBD1. The germline CDR1 and CDR2 sequences are SGHRS and YFSETQ. With 5 bases clipped from V and 4 bases from J, the junction kept 7 bases outside the gene matches. The CDR3 consists of 14 residues. The chain's CDR3 is CASRPDRGTTEAFF. Written as DNA, the CDR3 is TGCGCCAGCAGACCAGACAGGGGCACCACTGAAGCTTTCTTT.

This clonotype was observed a few times. V usage is TRBV25-1 and J usage is TRBJ2-5; 7 nucleotides match TRBD2. Germline CDR1 MGHDK, CDR2 SYGVNS. The CDR3 is 15 amino acids. J was trimmed by 1 base and V by 1 base; bases with no gene match: 3. The CDR3 DNA reads as TGTGCCAGCAGTGAATGGGGGGGAGCCCAAGAGACCCAGTACTTC. Its protein product is CASSEWGGAQETQYF.

CDR3 sequence: CASSPWGGSSYEQYF. As DNA, the CDR3 is TGTGCCAGCAGTCCGTGGGGCGGGAGCTCCTACGAGCAGTACTTC. V is TRBV28 and J is TRBJ2-7; TRBD2 matches at 7 bases. CDR1 is MDHEN, CDR2 SYDVKM, per germline. This CDR3 region has 15 residues. The V gene end was trimmed by 5 bases and the J gene end by 0 bases; junction bases not matched to a gene: 7.

This clonotype came up a few times. This chain uses TRBV5-1 with TRBJ2-1; D is undetermined. V was shortened by 4 bases and J by 4 bases, with 9 bases between the two germline ends. The germline V gene has CDR1 SGHRS and CDR2 YFSETQ. The CDR3 has 13 amino acids. DNA of the CDR3: TGCGCCAGCAGCCGGCAGGCGTACAATGAGCAGTTCTTC. This sequence encodes CASSRQAYNEQFF.

This chain's CDR3 is CASSSLAGVGETQYF. CDR3 in DNA: TGTGCCAGCAGCTCACTAGCGGGAGTTGGTGAGACCCAGTACTTC. The rearrangement links TRBV12-3 or TRBV12-4 to TRBJ2-5; TRBD2 matches at 11 bases. Germline trimming cut 6 bases from V and 5 bases from J; bases unmatched to any gene: 8. The CDR3 totals 15 residues.

This chain links TRBV6-2 or TRBV6-3 with TRBJ2-7, with 10 bases that match TRBD1. Germline CDR1 is MNHEY and CDR2 is SVGEGT. The CDR3 is 17 residues long. Germline trimming cut 2 bases from V and 2 bases from J; bases unmatched to any gene: 9. CDR3 loop: CASSYATDRGLAYEQYF. In DNA form, the CDR3 reads TGTGCCAGCAGTTACGCCACCGACAGGGGGCTAGCCTACGAGCAGTACTTC.

This chain uses TRBV12-3 or TRBV12-4 with TRBJ2-1; TRBD2 is a possible D gene (7 bases). With 7 bases removed from V and 4 bases from J, the gap between germline ends came to 20 bases. The CDR3 length is 16 residues. The CDR3 nucleotides are TGTGCCAGCACATCACGGGGGGCGGGGGAGTACAATGAGCAGTTCTTC. It is translated as CASTSRGAGEYNEQFF.

This clonotype was observed a handful of times. The chain carries TRBV12-3 or TRBV12-4 and TRBJ2-7, with D possibly TRBD2 on 7 matching bases. V was clipped by 5 bases and J by 6 bases, with 20 bases between them. The CDR3 is 15 amino acids. CDR3 protein: CASSTMGGRASEQYF. The DNA of the CDR3 is TGTGCCAGCAGTACCATGGGGGGGCGGGCAAGCGAGCAGTACTTC.

This clonotype has a count of ten or more. The chain uses TRBV5-6 and TRBJ1-2; D is perhaps TRBD1 (6 bases). V was cut by 0 bases and J by 7 bases, with 13 bases left in between. Germline CDR1 is SGHDT and CDR2 is YYEEEE. The CDR3 covers 14 residues. The CDR3 DNA sequence: TGTGCCAGCAGCTTGGGGTCAACCAGGGGTGGCTACACCTTC. This encodes CASSLGSTRGGYTF.

The J gene is TRBJ2-2, the V gene TRBV24-1, with 7 bases lining up with TRBD1. V dropped 5 bases and J dropped 1; count of bases not matched to a gene: 9. Per the germline V gene, CDR1 is KGHDR and CDR2 is SFDVKD. The CDR3 loop spans 17 amino acids. This CDR3 is CATSGRPTGMNTGELFF. As DNA, the CDR3 is TGTGCCACCAGTGGTAGACCGACAGGGATGAACACCGGGGAGCTGTTTTTT.

Regarding this clonotype: One base away lies a much larger clone, so this may be a sequencing read error. The chain employs TRBV5-1 and TRBJ2-7; D perhaps matches TRBD2 (6 bases). Germline loops: CDR1 SGHRS, CDR2 YFSETQ. The CDR3 runs 14 residues. This CDR3 reads CASSFGRDAYEQNF. For the CDR3, the DNA is TGCGCCAGCAGCTTTGGGCGGGATGCCTACGAGCAGAACTTC.

This chain links TRBV20-1 with TRBJ1-4; possibly TRBD1 for D (6 bases). The CDR3 is 14 amino acids. V lost 2 bases to trimming and J lost 10 bases, with 17 bases between them. Germline-derived CDR1 and CDR2 are DFQATT and SNEGSKA (reference sequence). For the CDR3, the DNA is TGCAGTGCTAGACCAGACAACGAGGGGGGAAAACTGTTTTTT. It translates to CSARPDNEGGKLFF.

The chain carries TRBV12-3 or TRBV12-4 and TRBJ2-7; 9 bases map to TRBD2. The junction had 9 bases not matched to a gene; V was cut back by 3 bases and J by 0 bases. The CDR3 is 17 amino acids. The chain's CDR3 is CASSFLAGRRSSYEQYF. CDR3 nucleotides: TGTGCCAGCAGTTTCCTAGCGGGACGGAGGAGCTCCTACGAGCAGTACTTC.

The chain links TRBV3-1 to TRBJ2-2; the D is unclear. Germline V gene data show CDR1 as LGHDT and CDR2 as YNNKEL (reference sequence). The CDR3 totals 18 residues. With 0 bases removed from V and 3 bases from J, the gap between germline ends came to 17 bases. Here the CDR3 reads CASSQDGKLFTYTGELFF. The CDR3, as DNA: TGTGCCAGCAGCCAAGATGGGAAGCTTTTTACTTACACCGGGGAGCTGTTTTTT. Using reference TRBV3-1 and TRBJ2-2 for the parts outside the CDR3, the full variable domain is DTAVSQTPKYLVTQMGNDKSIKCEQNLGHDTMYWYKQDSKKFLKIMFSYNNKELIINETVPNRFSPKSPDKAHLNLHINSLELGDSAVYFCASSQDGKLFTYTGELFFGEGSRLTVL.

The chain is built from TRBV28 and TRBJ1-2; TRBD1 matches 7 bases. This CDR3 has 20 amino acids. CDR1 and CDR2 from the germline V gene are MDHEN and SYDVKM. V lost 2 bases, J lost 1 base, and 19 bases stayed unmatched. The DNA for the CDR3 is TGTGCCAGCAGTTTAGAGTGGTTCGGACAGGAGCTAACCAATAACTATGGCTACACCTTC. Amino acids: CASSLEWFGQELTNNYGYTF.

This clonotype was seen at least ten times. The chain carries TRBV7-8 and TRBJ1-2; D is perhaps TRBD1 (5 bases). This CDR3 is 14 amino acids long. V was cut by 1 base and J by 4 bases, with 10 bases left in between. CDR1 and CDR2 (germline): SGHVS, FQNEAQ. CDR3 sequence (DNA): TGTGCCAGCAGCTTAGTAGAGGGGTCCTATGGCTACACCTTC. Encoded protein: CASSLVEGSYGYTF.

This clonotype was picked up a small number of times. The chain carries TRBV7-8 and TRBJ2-3, with D unclear. CDR3 length: 15 residues. Germline CDR1 and CDR2: SGHVS and FQNEAQ. V gave up 3 bases and J gave up 2 bases, with 12 bases separating them. For the CDR3, the DNA is TGTGCCAGCAGCTTTCAGAGGACCTTCACAGATACGCAGTATTTT. Translated: CASSFQRTFTDTQYF.